This passage covers 27 T cell receptor beta chains from one sample sequenced in a study of regulatory T cells in long-lasting Graves disease. CDR3 regions were amplified by Arm-PCR using iRepertoire HTBI primers to build TCR beta libraries. TCRdb reanalysed the multiplex PCR reads using MiXCR and keeps one entry per CDR3 protein. The table has some 320,000 distinct CDR3 sequences, 15% to 20% seen once. Time point indicated: newly diagnosed GD, antithyroid drugs for less than 3 months. PBMC RNA was the source of the TCR library. The sequences come from peripheral blood mononuclear cells (PBMCs), collected at new diagnosis, from a patient treated with antithyroid drugs. Receptors were obtained from a female donor with Graves disease.

This clonotype showed up just a few times. The chain recombines TRBV20-1 with TRBJ2-2; D may be TRBD2 (6 bases). This CDR3 comprises 15 residues. Trimming left V 1 base short and J 2 bases short, with 11 bases between. Germline CDR1 reads DFQATT; CDR2 reads SNEGSKA (reference sequence). The CDR3 nucleotides are TGCAGTGCTAGAGGGGGGACTTTTAACACCGGGGAGCTGTTTTTT. This sequence encodes CSARGGTFNTGELFF.

Ten or more counts support this clonotype. CDR3 amino acids: CASRRWDYEQYF. The CDR3 DNA follows: TGTGCCAGCAGGAGGTGGGACTACGAGCAGTACTTC. The chain links TRBV2 to TRBJ2-7; D gene uncertain. Trimming left V 6 bases short and J 3 bases short, with 9 bases between. Germline-derived CDR1 and CDR2 are SNHLY and FYNNEI. The CDR3 sequence is 12 residues long.

This clonotype was seen many times. The chain combines TRBV7-3 with TRBJ2-1; D is possibly TRBD2 (5 bases). The CDR3 has 13 residues. CDR1 is SGHTA, CDR2 FQGTGA, per germline. V lost 5 bases and J lost 8, with 13 bases in between. CDR3: CASSPGYWDEQFF. The CDR3 region has the DNA TGTGCCAGCAGCCCGGGGTATTGGGATGAGCAGTTCTTC.

The V call is TRBV18, the J call TRBJ2-5; D is unresolved. Trimming shortened V by 2 bases and J by 2 bases, and 12 bases separated the two germline ends. This CDR3 is built from 15 residues. The V gene's germline CDR1 is KGHSH and CDR2 LQKENI. In DNA form, the CDR3 reads TGTGCCAGCTCACCATTTGAAAGTAAGCAAGAGACCCAGTACTTC. It translates to CASSPFESKQETQYF.

This clonotype was detected many times. CDR3 region: CASSQAATGGEQFF. Written as DNA, the CDR3 is TGCGCCAGCAGCCAAGCCGCTACTGGCGGAGAGCAGTTCTTC. The chain joins TRBV4-1 to TRBJ2-1, with D unclear. Trimming pared 1 base from V and 10 bases from J, leaving 14 bases between. This CDR3 region has 14 residues. The germline gives CDR1 MGHRA, CDR2 YSYEKL.

The table lists this clonotype with many counts. This chain links TRBV29-1 with TRBJ2-1; D might be TRBD2 (6 bases). Germline V gives CDR1 SQVTM, CDR2 ANQGSEA. The CDR3 runs 15 residues. With 4 bases removed from V and 6 bases from J, the gap between germline ends came to 19 bases. This chain's CDR3 is CSVVRDSSLANEQFF. The CDR3 coding sequence is TGCAGCGTTGTGCGGGACTCCAGCTTAGCCAATGAGCAGTTCTTC.

CDR3 sequence reads: CASSSSSGRGYEQYF. In DNA form, the CDR3 reads TGTGCCAGTAGTTCCTCAAGCGGGAGGGGTTACGAGCAGTACTTC. This chain uses TRBV19 with TRBJ2-7, with 10 nucleotides matching TRBD2. From germline, CDR1 is LNHDA and CDR2 SQIVND (reference sequence). This CDR3 has 15 amino acids. Trimming at V came to 5 bases and at J to 4 bases, leaving 8 bases not matched to a gene.

This chain joins TRBV6-2 or TRBV6-3 and TRBJ2-7, with D possibly called TRBD1 or TRBD2 (5 bases each). This CDR3 spans 12 amino acids. From germline, CDR1 is MNHEY and CDR2 SVGEGT. Trimming took 6 bases from V and 3 from J, leaving 9 bases between them. CDR3 coding DNA: TGTGCCAGCAGAAGGGGAGTCTACGAGCAGTACTTC. It is translated as CASRRGVYEQYF.

This clonotype came up many times. The J gene is TRBJ1-3, the V gene TRBV2; TRBD1 is a possible D gene (6 bases). V was pared by 7 bases and J by 6 bases, with 34 bases between. Germline V gene sequence: CDR1 SNHLY, CDR2 FYNNEI. The length of the CDR3 is 20 residues. The DNA for the CDR3 is TGTGCCAGCACCGTTTGGGGGGACATCCATTCCCCCAAAGCCGAAAACACCATATATTTT. This encodes CASTVWGDIHSPKAENTIYF.

As for this clonotype: A far larger clone lies a single base away; this is likely a read error. The chain joins TRBV2 to TRBJ2-7, with unresolved D. V was cut by 8 bases and J by 4 bases, with 18 bases left in between. Germline CDR1 and CDR2: SNHLY and FYNNEI. This CDR3 has 14 amino acids. The CDR3 reads CASGLFGSRYEQYF. CDR3 DNA sequence: TGTGCCAGCGGCTTGTTTGGCTCCAGATACGAGCAGTACTTC.

This chain links TRBV29-1 with TRBJ2-1, with D unclear. Trimming cost V 0 bases and J 7 bases, with 7 bases left between them. The CDR3 sequence is 12 residues long. Germline CDR1 reads SQVTM; CDR2 reads ANQGSEA. CDR3 protein: CSVEEYGNEQFF. The CDR3 DNA reads as TGCAGCGTTGAAGAATACGGAAATGAGCAGTTCTTC.

On this clonotype itself: A single base separates this from a much larger clone, so it may be a read error. The chain has TRBV20-1 and TRBJ2-7; TRBD2 aligns across 13 bases. Looked up from germline, CDR1 is DFQATT and CDR2 is SNEGSKA (reference sequence). The CDR3 totals 17 residues. V trimming: 5 bases; J trimming: 0 bases; junction bases outside the gene matches: 10. The CDR3 protein is CSAPRLAGGRSSYEQYF. CDR3 nucleotides: TGCAGTGCTCCGAGACTAGCGGGAGGTCGTAGCTCCTACGAGCAGTACTTC.

This clonotype has at least ten counts. The chain uses TRBV12-3 or TRBV12-4 and TRBJ2-1; D is perhaps TRBD1 (6 bases). The V gene lost 3 bases and the J gene lost 7 bases, with 16 bases spanning the gap. The CDR3 totals 15 residues. The DNA for the CDR3 is TGTGCCAGCAGTTTGGGGCAGGGGAGCAGGAATGAGCAGTTCTTC. Protein: CASSLGQGSRNEQFF.

This clonotype was seen repeatedly, ten times or more. This sequence joins TRBV27 and TRBJ2-7; 7 bases are a match to TRBD1. The CDR3 length is 12 residues. The V gene's germline CDR1 is MNHEY and CDR2 SMNVEV (reference sequence). With 4 bases clipped from V and 7 bases from J, the junction kept 4 bases outside the gene matches. CDR3 residues: CASSSGGREQYF. CDR3 nucleotides: TGTGCCAGCAGTTCAGGGGGAAGGGAGCAGTACTTC.

The table lists this clonotype with many counts. V usage is TRBV29-1 and J usage is TRBJ2-3; weak D call: TRBD2 (5 bases). V lost 3 bases to trimming and J lost 4 bases, with 14 bases between them. This CDR3 spans 14 amino acids. The germline V gene encodes CDR1 SQVTM and CDR2 ANQGSEA. The CDR3 protein is CSVEGEGPPDTQYF. CDR3 nucleotide sequence: TGCAGCGTTGAGGGCGAGGGCCCTCCAGATACGCAGTATTTT.

V usage is TRBV2 and J usage is TRBJ2-7; 9 bases match TRBD1. There are 15 residues in the CDR3. The germline gives CDR1 SNHLY, CDR2 FYNNEI. J was trimmed by 2 bases and V by 7 bases; bases with no gene match: 9. As DNA, the CDR3 is TGTGCCAGCACCCGAGGGGGGACAGGGACCTACGAGCAGTACTTC. It translates to CASTRGGTGTYEQYF.

This clonotype was picked up a small number of times. The V and J genes are TRBV10-2 and TRBJ2-2, with D tentatively TRBD1 (6 bases). The CDR3 contains 14 residues. The germline V gene has CDR1 WSHSY and CDR2 SAAADI. V lost 10 bases, J lost 6 bases, and 18 bases lay in between. The CDR3 bases are TGCGCCATACCCAGGGGTCCCCCTCCCGGGGAGCTGTTTTTT. Amino acids: CAIPRGPPPGELFF.

About this clonotype itself: It is likely a read error, because the conserved phenylalanine at the end of the CDR3 is missing. No DNA is shown, since the ends of the CDR3 on it are uncertain; the CDR3 is the one TCRdb lists. V gene TRBV11-1 combines with J gene TRBJ1-1; the table's TRBD1 call for D was not verified on the DNA. Looked up from germline, CDR1 is SGHAT and CDR2 is FQDESV (reference sequence). The CDR3 adds up to 14 amino acids, both ends counted. CDR3 sequence reads: CATPRRASYAEDFV.

This clonotype has a count of ten or more. The V call is TRBV11-3, the J call TRBJ1-1; D is perhaps TRBD1 (5 bases). V was trimmed by 0 bases and J by 2 bases, leaving 16 bases between them. The germline CDR1 and CDR2 sequences are SGHNT and YENEEA. This CDR3 spans 17 amino acids. CDR3 amino acids: CASSLEGHGTPNTEAFF. The DNA for the CDR3 is TGTGCCAGCAGCTTAGAAGGGCACGGGACGCCAAACACTGAAGCTTTCTTT.

At least ten counts were recorded for this clonotype. CDR3 in DNA: TGTGCCTGGAGTATGACAGGGTCTGGGTACGAGCAGTACTTC. This sequence encodes CAWSMTGSGYEQYF. The J gene is TRBJ2-7, the V gene TRBV30, with 7 bases matching TRBD1. In germline, CDR1 is GTSNPN, CDR2 SVGIG (reference sequence). V shed 2 bases and J 4 bases; nucleotides not matched to a gene: 8. This CDR3 has 14 residues.

This clonotype was counted many times. V gene TRBV5-1 combines with J gene TRBJ1-1, with D hard to call. The germline V and J ends were trimmed by 4 bases and 7 bases, with 17 bases remaining between them. Germline assignment: CDR1 SGHRS and CDR2 YFSETQ. The CDR3 loop spans 14 amino acids. CDR3 nucleotide sequence: TGCGCCAGCAGCCCCTCGTGGGGATCAAATGAAGCTTTCTTT. As protein: CASSPSWGSNEAFF.

The V call is TRBV15, the J call TRBJ1-3; a possible D gene is TRBD1 (6 bases). The germline V gene encodes CDR1 LNHNV and CDR2 YYDKDF (reference sequence). V dropped 0 bases and J dropped 5 bases, with 11 bases sitting between them. The CDR3 runs 15 residues. In DNA, the CDR3 is TGTGCCACCAGCAGAGAGGACAGTTGGAGAAACACCATATATTTT. Translating it yields CATSREDSWRNTIYF.

This clonotype turned up a few times. The rearrangement joins TRBV5-6 to TRBJ2-3; 9 positions match TRBD2. The germline V gene encodes CDR1 SGHDT and CDR2 YYEEEE. After removal of 5 bases from V and 10 bases from J, the junction contained 8 bases not matched to a gene. The CDR3 is 13 amino acids. CDR3 sequence: CASSYNSGSSQYF. For the CDR3, the DNA is TGTGCCAGCAGTTACAATAGCGGGAGCTCGCAGTATTTT.

The chain joins TRBV7-2 to TRBJ2-7; 11 positions match TRBD2. The V and J ends lost 0 bases and 3 bases, in that order; junction bases with no gene match: 7. The CDR3 loop spans 17 amino acids. Germline V lookup: CDR1 SGHTA, CDR2 FQGNSA. CDR3 loop: CASSLARAGTSGYEQYF. CDR3 coding DNA: TGTGCCAGCAGCTTAGCGCGGGCCGGGACTAGCGGCTACGAGCAGTACTTC.

The sample holds many counts of this clonotype. The V and J genes are TRBV25-1 and TRBJ1-3; maybe TRBD1 (6 bases). There are 17 residues in the CDR3. V lost 3 bases and J 0 bases, leaving 15 bases between the germline ends. Germline values: CDR1 MGHDK, CDR2 SYGVNS. The CDR3 here is CASSELRLGGSGNTIYF. The DNA for the CDR3 is TGTGCCAGCAGTGAGCTTAGGCTAGGGGGCTCTGGAAACACCATATATTTT.

The rearrangement joins TRBV14 to TRBJ2-1; 7 bases fit TRBD2. Germline loops: CDR1 SGHDN, CDR2 FVKESK. The CDR3 loop spans 16 amino acids. The V and J ends lost 3 bases and 5 bases, in that order; junction bases with no gene match: 10. This CDR3 is CASSHALMGGNNEQFF. CDR3 nucleotides: TGTGCCAGCAGCCACGCCCTGATGGGAGGGAACAATGAGCAGTTCTTC.

This chain joins TRBV10-3 and TRBJ1-3, with TRBD1 matching 8 bases. This CDR3 comprises 14 residues. With V trimmed by 4 bases and J by 4 bases, 3 bases remained unmatched. CDR1 and CDR2 from the germline V gene are ENHRY and SYGVKD. The CDR3 protein is CAISGTGFGNTIYF. The CDR3 DNA follows: TGTGCCATCAGTGGGACAGGGTTCGGAAACACCATATATTTT.